Presented here are 10 T cell receptor beta chains from one specimen sequenced in a study of post-analysis software for immune sequencing data (dated by TCRdb to the mid-2010s). The protocol used for the library was PCR. Sequencing was performed on an Illumina HiSeq 2500. To reduce PCR and sequencing biases, unique molecular identifiers were built into the TCR beta cDNA libraries. In TCRdb, the public reads were trimmed at Q25 with fastp and aligned with MiXCR, with productive beta chains retained. Every CDR3 protein is listed once, alongside the most common genes and DNA of its rows. This sample gives a few hundred thousand distinct CDR3 sequences in total; around 34% of them show up just once. Together, the top ten hold under 5.5% of the sample. Overall study results and their limits: Roughly 5 TRBV segments, including TRBV5-6, TRBV5-1 and TRBV20-1, were significantly more frequent in patients than controls.

Their specific antigens are unknown. The sample consisted of blood. All receptors come from a girl aged 10 to 17 with multiple sclerosis.

The J gene is TRBJ2-3, the V gene TRBV5-1; the D is unclear. Germline V CDR1 and CDR2: SGHRS, YFSETQ. Trimming removed 0 bases from V and 6 bases from J, with 11 bases in between. The CDR3 runs to 14 residues. The CDR3 region is CASSLARDSDTQYF. DNA of the CDR3: TGCGCCAGCAGCTTGGCCCGTGACTCGGATACGCAGTATTTT.

The V and J genes are TRBV20-1 and TRBJ2-3; 7 nucleotides line up with TRBD2. V trimming: 0 bases; J trimming: 3 bases; junction bases outside the gene matches: 6. There are 15 residues in the CDR3. The germline V gene has CDR1 DFQATT and CDR2 SNEGSKA (reference sequence). The CDR3 DNA reads TGCAGTGCTAGAGATGAACTAGCGATAACAGATACGCAGTATTTT. Encoded protein: CSARDELAITDTQYF.

This clonotype was seen a few times. The chain is built from TRBV10-3 and TRBJ2-2, with 12 positions matching TRBD2. Germline V lookup: CDR1 ENHRY, CDR2 SYGVKD. There are 18 residues in the CDR3. With V trimmed by 4 bases and J by 1 base, 7 bases remained unmatched. In nucleotides, the CDR3 is TGTGCCATCAGTGGCGGACTAGCGGGACGGGTGAACACCGGGGAGCTGTTTTTT. It is translated as CAISGGLAGRVNTGELFF.

CDR3 coding DNA: TGCGCCAGCAGCTTGCCCAGGACCTACGAGCAGTACTTC. It is translated as CASSLPRTYEQYF. The J gene is TRBJ2-7, the V gene TRBV5-1; D gene uncertain. This CDR3 is built from 13 residues. V was pared by 1 base and J by 2 bases, with 7 bases between. CDR1 SGHRS and CDR2 YFSETQ come from the germline V gene.

This clonotype has only a few counts. The chain links TRBV2 to TRBJ1-1; 8 nucleotides match TRBD1. The ends lost 6 bases at V and 2 bases at J; junction bases unmatched: 8. Germline values: CDR1 SNHLY, CDR2 FYNNEI. CDR3 length equals 15 residues. In DNA form, the CDR3 reads TGTGCCAGCAGAGAACCGACAGGGGCTAACACTGAAGCTTTCTTT. Its translation is CASREPTGANTEAFF.

Only a few counts were recorded for this clonotype. The chain couples TRBV19 to TRBJ2-2; perhaps TRBD1 as D (5 bases). This CDR3 contains 13 residues. Germline V CDR1 and CDR2: LNHDA, SQIVND (reference sequence). Trimming shortened V by 7 bases and J by 1 base, and 7 bases separated the two germline ends. CDR3 loop: CASKQVNTGELFF. In DNA form, the CDR3 reads TGTGCCAGTAAACAGGTGAACACCGGGGAGCTGTTTTTT.

V usage is TRBV20-1 and J usage is TRBJ2-3; tentative D call: TRBD2 (5 bases). V was shortened by 0 bases and J by 2 bases, with 12 bases between the two germline ends. Germline V gene data show CDR1 as DFQATT and CDR2 as SNEGSKA (reference sequence). The CDR3 sequence is 15 residues long. CDR3 DNA: TGCAGTGCTAGAGATGGAGGCAGGAACACAGATACGCAGTATTTT. Its protein is CSARDGGRNTDTQYF.

The sample holds many counts of this clonotype. The V call is TRBV11-2, the J call TRBJ2-1; possible D gene TRBD1, 6 bases. V gave up 5 bases and J gave up 1 base, with 21 bases separating them. The V gene's germline CDR1 is SGHAT and CDR2 FQNNGV. CDR3 size: 18 residues. CDR3 amino acids: CASSVVPVGHGSYNEQFF. CDR3 sequence (DNA): TGTGCCAGCAGCGTCGTCCCTGTGGGACACGGTTCCTACAATGAGCAGTTCTTC. Together with reference TRBV11-2 and TRBJ2-1, the CDR3 gives the full variable domain: EAGVAQSPRYKIIEKRQSVAFWCNPISGHATLYWYQQILGQGPKLLIQFQNNGVVDDSQLPKDRFSAERLKGVDSTLKIQPAKLEDSAVYLCASSVVPVGHGSYNEQFFGPGTRLTVL.

This clonotype showed up many times. The chain carries TRBV5-1 and TRBJ2-3; no clear D. Germline V gene data show CDR1 as SGHRS and CDR2 as YFSETQ. The CDR3 runs to 13 residues. V lost 4 bases to trimming and J lost 5 bases, with 11 bases between them. The CDR3 DNA is TGCGCCAGCAGCCCCACCATAGGAGATACGCAGTATTTT. Translated, it gives CASSPTIGDTQYF.

The table lists this clonotype with many counts. The gene calls are TRBV20-1 and TRBJ2-3; 9 nucleotides agree with TRBD2. Germline trimming cut 0 bases from V and 9 bases from J; bases unmatched to any gene: 4. CDR1 and CDR2 from the germline V gene are DFQATT and SNEGSKA (reference sequence). The CDR3 covers 13 residues. CDR3 region: CSARDPSGVTQYF. The CDR3 DNA reads TGCAGTGCTAGAGACCCTAGCGGGGTCACGCAGTATTTT.